This passage covers 18 T cell receptor beta chains from one sample sequenced in a study of chemoradiotherapy in HPV16-positive cancers. Sequencing used immunoSEQ multiplex PCR; TCRdb keeps in-frame clones, though not all of them. The table includes some 34,000 clones, about 86% detected once. Specimen: blood, collected from a patient who underwent chemoradiotherapy. Source of these receptors: a human donor with HPV-associated anogenital cancer.

This chain links TRBV11-1 with TRBJ1-4; no reliable D call. The germline V and J ends were trimmed by 5 bases and 8 bases, with 15 bases remaining between them. The CDR3 consists of 14 residues. Germline CDR1 and CDR2: SGHAT and FQDESV (reference sequence). CDR3 nucleotide sequence: TGTGCCAGCAGCCAAAGGTTCGAGAAAGAAAAACTGTTTTTT. It specifies CASSQRFEKEKLFF.

The rearrangement uses TRBV6-5 and TRBJ1-1, with TRBD1 matching over 10 bases. V shed 4 bases and J 4 bases; nucleotides not matched to a gene: 9. Looked up from germline, CDR1 is MNHEY and CDR2 is SVGAGI. The CDR3 covers 16 residues. This CDR3 is CASSFPRDRGGTEAFF. The CDR3 DNA follows: TGTGCCAGCAGTTTTCCTAGGGACAGGGGCGGCACTGAAGCTTTCTTT.

The gene calls are TRBV14 and TRBJ1-1; unclear D gene. Per the germline V gene, CDR1 is SGHDN and CDR2 is FVKESK. The CDR3 covers 13 residues. V was trimmed by 6 bases and J by 2 bases, leaving 10 bases between them. The CDR3, as DNA: TGTGCCAGCAGTCAAACGAAAAACACTGAAGCTTTCTTT. This encodes CASSQTKNTEAFF.

The V and J genes are TRBV27 and TRBJ1-5; D gene ambiguous. The germline V gene encodes CDR1 MNHEY and CDR2 SMNVEV (reference sequence). This CDR3 has 16 amino acids. V was shortened by 2 bases and J by 2 bases, with 13 bases between the two germline ends. This chain's CDR3 is CASSLRFMTGNQPQHF. CDR3 nucleotides: TGTGCCAGCAGTTTACGCTTTATGACTGGCAATCAGCCCCAGCATTTT.

The rearrangement uses TRBV11-3 and TRBJ1-1; no clear D gene. Trimming cost V 4 bases and J 0 bases, with 12 bases left between them. CDR1 SGHNT and CDR2 YENEEA come from the germline V gene. This CDR3 region has 15 residues. The CDR3 nucleotides are TGTGCCAGCAGCTCCACGAAAGGGATGAACACTGAAGCTTTCTTT. Its translation: CASSSTKGMNTEAFF.

The V and J genes are TRBV6-6 and TRBJ1-1, with unresolved D. V lost 10 bases to trimming and J lost 3 bases, with 18 bases between them. There are 14 residues in the CDR3. Germline V gene data show CDR1 as MNHNY and CDR2 as SVGAGI (reference sequence). For the CDR3, the DNA is TGTGCCACCCGGATGGGCCAGGCGGACACTGAAGCTTTCTTT. Protein: CATRMGQADTEAFF.

As DNA, the CDR3 is TGCAGTGCTAGAGATAATACGCAGTATTTT. It is translated as CSARDNTQYF. V gene TRBV20-1 combines with J gene TRBJ2-3; no firm D call. V was clipped by 0 bases and J by 7 bases, with 2 bases between them. Germline values: CDR1 DFQATT, CDR2 SNEGSKA (reference sequence). CDR3 length: 10 amino acids.

This sequence joins TRBV5-8 and TRBJ2-5; D call uncertain. The CDR3 has 12 residues. Germline V gene sequence: CDR1 SGHTS, CDR2 YDEGEE. V was shortened by 1 base and J by 4 bases, with 5 bases between the two germline ends. CDR3 DNA sequence: TGTGCCAGCAGCTTGAATTCAGAGACCCAGTACTTC. This encodes CASSLNSETQYF.

The genes are TRBV27 and TRBJ1-6; 9 bases are a match to TRBD1. Germline CDR1 and CDR2: MNHEY and SMNVEV (reference sequence). With 5 bases clipped from V and 7 bases from J, the junction kept 6 bases outside the gene matches. This CDR3 is 15 amino acids long. CDR3 sequence (DNA): TGTGCCAGCAGTATAATGACAGGGGGGAATTCACCCCTCCACTTT. Protein sequence: CASSIMTGGNSPLHF.

This clone was seen only once. The V gene is TRBV6-4, the J gene TRBJ2-3, with 10 positions matching TRBD2. The V segment lost 3 bases and the J segment 2 bases; nucleotides outside the gene matches: 2. The CDR3 loop spans 15 amino acids. The germline V gene encodes CDR1 MRHNA and CDR2 SNTAGT. Here the CDR3 reads CASSESGGATDTQYF. In nucleotides, the CDR3 is TGTGCCAGCAGTGAAAGCGGGGGGGCCACAGATACGCAGTATTTT.

The chain links TRBV6-1 to TRBJ1-5; a weak D match, TRBD1 (6 bases). V lost 4 bases, J lost 5 bases, and 12 bases lay in between. This CDR3 is built from 14 residues. Germline V gene lookup returns CDR1 MNHNS and CDR2 SASEGT. The CDR3 region has the DNA TGTGCCAGCAGTGTTCTATCAGGGGATCAGCCCCAGCATTTT. It encodes CASSVLSGDQPQHF.

This chain joins TRBV4-1 and TRBJ1-1, with D tentatively TRBD1 (5 bases). The CDR3 is 15 residues long. Germline V CDR1 and CDR2: MGHRA, YSYEKL. Trimming took 1 base from V and 7 from J, leaving 16 bases between them. The CDR3 nucleotides are TGCGCCAGCAGCCAAGCCAACAGCGCCGACAGTGAAGCTTTCTTT. It is translated as CASSQANSADSEAFF.

V is TRBV9 and J is TRBJ2-1, with D perhaps matching TRBD1 (6 bases). The length of the CDR3 is 16 residues. The V and J ends lost 0 bases and 5 bases respectively, with 15 bases between them. Germline assignment: CDR1 SGDLS and CDR2 YYNGEE. The CDR3 sequence: CASSVDPGARDNEQFF. CDR3 DNA sequence: TGTGCCAGCAGCGTAGACCCAGGGGCTCGGGACAATGAGCAGTTCTTC.

This chain connects TRBV15 to TRBJ1-1; D not certain. V shed 5 bases and J shed 1 base, with 2 bases lying between them. Germline V CDR1 and CDR2: LNHNV, YYDKDF (reference sequence). This CDR3 has 11 residues. CDR3: CATSGNTEAFF. The CDR3 DNA reads TGTGCCACCAGCGGGAACACTGAAGCTTTCTTT.

This clone was seen only once. The V gene is TRBV27, the J gene TRBJ2-3; no clear D gene. The V end was cut by 5 bases, the J end by 5 bases, with 11 bases between. Germline V gene data show CDR1 as MNHEY and CDR2 as SMNVEV (reference sequence). The CDR3 contains 13 residues. CDR3 nucleotide sequence: TGTGCCAGCAGTGACGTGCTCAAAGATACGCAGTATTTT. Translation: CASSDVLKDTQYF.

This clone has just one count. The chain links TRBV19 to TRBJ1-2; TRBD1 might be the D (6 bases). In germline, CDR1 is LNHDA, CDR2 SQIVND (reference sequence). V dropped 3 bases and J dropped 3 bases, with 8 bases sitting between them. The CDR3 covers 13 residues. This chain's CDR3 is CASSIHRDYGYTF. The CDR3 coding sequence is TGTGCCAGTAGTATCCACAGGGACTATGGCTACACCTTC. Full variable domain (remainder filled in from reference TRBV19 and TRBJ1-2): DGGITQSPKYLFRKEGQNVTLSCEQNLNHDAMYWYRQDPGQGLRLIYYSQIVNDFQKGDIAEGYSVSREKKESFPLTVTSAQKNPTAFYLCASSIHRDYGYTFGSGTRLTVV.

The genes are TRBV28 and TRBJ2-2; TRBD2 agrees at 10 bases. The CDR3 is 16 amino acids. Per germline, CDR1 MDHEN and CDR2 SYDVKM. Trimming at V came to 6 bases and at J to 4 bases, leaving 8 bases not matched to a gene. The chain's CDR3 is CASRVSGGAPTGELFF. Here the CDR3 DNA reads TGTGCCAGCAGAGTCAGCGGGGGGGCCCCCACCGGGGAGCTGTTTTTT.

This clone was picked up one time. The V and J genes are TRBV7-8 and TRBJ1-6; a weak D match, TRBD1 (6 bases). Germline CDR1 reads SGHVS; CDR2 reads FQNEAQ. The CDR3 spans 15 residues. Trimming left V 0 bases short and J 8 bases short, with 11 bases between. For the CDR3, the DNA is TGTGCCAGCAGCTTAGCCCAGGGGCCAGATTCACCCCTCCACTTT. Translation: CASSLAQGPDSPLHF.